The next 3 T cell receptor beta chains were all read from a single sample in a study of identical twins. Each CDR3 protein gets one entry after TCRdb re-called the 5' RACE reads with MiXCR. The profile shows around 250,000 distinct CDR3 sequences, 5.5% to 7% of them singletons. The data were also submitted as part of a second study, on yellow fever vaccine responses in identical twins.

The sequencing sample was made of memory (CD45RO+) T cells sorted from blood. These receptors were obtained from a woman aged 18-29 years in good health.

For this clonotype: This clone may be a read error of a much larger clone one base away. The chain is built from TRBV3-1 and TRBJ2-1, with 8 bases that match TRBD2. The V gene's germline CDR1 is LGHDT and CDR2 YNNKEL (reference sequence). This CDR3 contains 16 residues. Germline trimming cut 4 bases from V and 8 bases from J; bases unmatched to any gene: 13. CDR3 amino acids: CASSLSSRGAGDEQFF. The CDR3 DNA reads as TGTGCCAGCAGCCTCAGCTCGCGGGGGGCCGGTGATGAGCAGTTCTTC.

Only a few counts were recorded for this clonotype. The CDR3 ends on some other residue instead of the conserved phenylalanine or tryptophan, so this is likely a read error. No DNA is shown, since the ends of the CDR3 on it are uncertain; the CDR3 is the one TCRdb lists. The rearrangement joins TRBV7-8 to TRBJ2-1; the D call in the table, TRBD2, was not verified against the DNA. The CDR3 contains 16 residues when both ends are counted. Germline lookup yields CDR1 SGHVS and CDR2 FQNEAQ. The CDR3 sequence: CASSSQTSGRACFDEL.

This clonotype was seen repeatedly, ten times or more. V gene TRBV3-1 combines with J gene TRBJ2-1; 7 positions match TRBD2. The CDR3 contains 18 residues. V was pared by 3 bases and J by 0 bases, with 11 bases of the junction left unmatched. Per the germline V gene, CDR1 is LGHDT and CDR2 is YNNKEL (reference sequence). The CDR3 is CASSQGDVAGVSYNEQFF. The CDR3 DNA is TGTGCCAGCAGCCAGGGGGATGTCGCGGGAGTCTCCTACAATGAGCAGTTCTTC.